This T cell receptor (beta chain) was observed in a study of T cell responses to AZD1222 COVID-19 vaccine. Measured with immunoSEQ multiplex PCR; TCRdb has only the in-frame clones, and not every one. Altogether about 160,000 clones are present, 85% to 90% being singletons, with the ten largest covering 5.5%. The CDR3 is made up of 12 amino acids. The V gene lost 10 bases and the J gene lost 3 bases, with 10 bases spanning the gap. In germline, CDR1 is SSHAT, CDR2 FNYEAQ (reference sequence). This TCR came from an adult in good health. Sample: peripheral blood, taken on day 0 of AZD1222 vaccination. The rearrangement links TRBV7-7 to TRBJ2-1, with D tentatively TRBD2 (5 bases). This CDR3 is CATEDCYNEQFF. CDR3 sequence (DNA): TGTGCCACCGAGGACTGCTACAATGAGCAGTTCTTC.